These T cell receptor beta chains were read from a single sample in a study of identical twins. MiXCR was run by TCRdb on the 5' RACE reads, yielding one entry per CDR3 protein. The repertoire holds roughly 500,000 distinct CDR3 sequences, with 20% to 25% as singletons. The same sample was also used in a study of T cells expressing NK-cell markers.

The sample was CD4+ T cells sorted from blood. These receptors all come from a young woman in good health. Each CDR3 is given with its conserved first and last residue.

J gene: TRBJ2-7
V gene: TRBV7-2
CDR3 protein: CASRLRGDHEQYF

J gene: TRBJ2-7
V gene: TRBV5-1
CDR3 protein: CASSRDRGPSHYEQYF

J gene: TRBJ2-1
V gene: TRBV20-1
CDR3 protein: CSARQDRYNEQFF

J gene: TRBJ2-7
V gene: TRBV10-1
CDR3 protein: CASSEPGGEQYF

J gene: TRBJ2-1
V gene: TRBV10-3
CDR3 protein: CAISEGTGWPFF

J gene: TRBJ1-6
V gene: TRBV5-1
CDR3 protein: CASSPGQASSPLHF

J gene: TRBJ2-5
V gene: TRBV19
CDR3 protein: CASSIGQGLKTQYF

J gene: TRBJ2-1
V gene: TRBV15
CDR3 protein: CATSSFGRHGNEQFF

J gene: TRBJ1-1
V gene: TRBV5-6
CDR3 protein: CASSLPTGAIEAFF

J gene: TRBJ2-1
V gene: TRBV5-1
CDR3 protein: CASSRPSGYNEQFF

J gene: TRBJ2-2
V gene: TRBV20-1
CDR3 protein: CSAGREVVGELFF

J gene: TRBJ1-2
V gene: TRBV29-1
CDR3 protein: CSVAQDNYGYTF

J gene: TRBJ1-1
V gene: TRBV19
CDR3 protein: CASSGGAYEAFF

J gene: TRBJ2-7
V gene: TRBV7-8
CDR3 protein: CASSLAGDRGYEQYF

J gene: TRBJ1-1
V gene: TRBV6-5
CDR3 protein: CASSYSWALNTEAFF

J gene: TRBJ1-1
V gene: TRBV14
CDR3 protein: CASSQDRGGAEAFF

J gene: TRBJ2-3
V gene: TRBV20-1
CDR3 protein: CSAGGHRSDTQYF

J gene: TRBJ2-1
V gene: TRBV3-1
CDR3 protein: CASSPDGRYNEQFF

J gene: TRBJ2-7
V gene: TRBV4-2
CDR3 protein: CASSQVKGPRREQYF

J gene: TRBJ2-3
V gene: TRBV10-3
CDR3 protein: CAIKNSTDTQYF

J gene: TRBJ2-3
V gene: TRBV9
CDR3 protein: CASSVEGGPGDTQYF

J gene: TRBJ2-7
V gene: TRBV11-1
CDR3 protein: CASSLVREVKNEQYF

J gene: TRBJ2-1
V gene: TRBV7-2
CDR3 protein: CASSLVIEQFF

J gene: TRBJ2-2
V gene: TRBV20-1
CDR3 protein: CSARADTGELFF

J gene: TRBJ2-4
V gene: TRBV6-6
CDR3 protein: CASSLAFGGFQYF

J gene: TRBJ2-7
V gene: TRBV6-2/TRBV6-3
CDR3 protein: CASSRSGSSYEQYF

J gene: TRBJ1-2
V gene: TRBV25-1
CDR3 protein: CASSELEGNYGYTF

J gene: TRBJ1-1
V gene: TRBV20-1
CDR3 protein: CSARPTGGEAFF